This T cell receptor (beta chain) originates from a study of T cell clusters in autoimmune cytopenias. About the study: The median distinct TRB clonotype count was 2,000 to 3,000 per sample, from a median around 50,000 reads. Study-level results: TRB repertoire shifts in secondary cytopenia and chronic lymphocytic leukemia mostly reflected lymphoma, not autoimmunity. No experiment has yet validated the function of the T cell clusters defined in silico. Primary autoimmune cytopenia patients seemingly lacked the physiological T cell clusters found in healthy donors.

Some 38,000 genome equivalents of blood DNA were amplified for TRB. TRB was amplified by touch-down multiplex PCR, primer pools A and B combined. TCRdb reanalyzed the multiplex PCR reads, giving one entry per CDR3 protein sequence and no DNA. This sample's table reports 9,500 or so distinct CDR3 sequences. About this clonotype: Its antigen remains unknown.

The sequenced sample was peripheral blood. This clonotype was sampled from a human donor with an autoimmune cytopenia or autoimmune hepatitis (not recorded which).

CDR3 loop: CASRTDRRAEAFF. The J gene is TRBJ1-1, the V gene TRBV5-4; TCRdb returns TRBD1, unconfirmable since there is no DNA. Germline-derived CDR1 and CDR2 are SGHNT and YYREEE (reference sequence). This CDR3 comprises 13 residues.